A single sample is the source of the 31 T cell receptor beta chains below, sequenced in a study of shared clonotypes between healthy human individuals. Assay used: immunoSEQ multiplex PCR; TCRdb lists only in-frame clones, some missing. The top ten clones hold 0.32% of a sample with 400,000 or so clones, roughly 96% of them seen once. The sample was memory CD8+ T cells sorted from blood. The subset was: CD45RO+ cells pooled with CCR7-negative TemRA cells. The receptors originated from a man aged 25-45 years in good health.

The J gene is TRBJ1-2, the V gene TRBV7-2; D may be TRBD1 (5 bases). V gave up 5 bases and J gave up 7 bases, with 11 bases separating them. The CDR3 runs 12 residues. The germline gives CDR1 SGHTA, CDR2 FQGNSA. The CDR3, as DNA: TGTGCCAGCAGCCAAGGGGTTTCTGGCTACACCTTC. Encoded protein: CASSQGVSGYTF.

This rearrangement joins TRBV7-9 to TRBJ1-1, with a possible D match to TRBD1 (6 bases). Trimming took 7 bases from V and 4 from J, leaving 16 bases between them. CDR1 SEHNR and CDR2 FQNEAQ come from the germline V gene (reference sequence). The CDR3 covers 14 residues. The DNA of the CDR3 is TGTGCCAGCACCCTACAGGGCTTTGTCACTGAAGCTTTCTTT. Translating gives CASTLQGFVTEAFF.

The CDR3 sequence: CASSYSTGRYEQYF. The DNA of the CDR3 is TGTGCCAGCAGTTACTCGACAGGGCGGTACGAGCAGTACTTC. V is TRBV6-5 and J is TRBJ2-7; TRBD1 matches 7 bases. V gave up 0 bases and J gave up 4 bases; unmatched junction bases: 3. There are 14 residues in the CDR3. The germline V gene has CDR1 MNHEY and CDR2 SVGAGI.

This chain links TRBV2 with TRBJ2-7, with no clear D. The CDR3 length is 14 residues. V was trimmed by 4 bases and J by 2 bases, leaving 12 bases between them. Germline V gene sequence: CDR1 SNHLY, CDR2 FYNNEI. The CDR3 region is CASSVGRKAYEQYF. In nucleotides, the CDR3 is TGTGCCAGCAGTGTTGGGCGGAAGGCCTACGAGCAGTACTTC.

The J gene is TRBJ2-7, the V gene TRBV7-2; maybe TRBD2 (6 bases). This CDR3 contains 15 residues. CDR1 is SGHTA, CDR2 FQGNSA, per germline. V lost 2 bases, J lost 4 bases, and 15 bases lay in between. The CDR3 region is CASSLTPSGRYEQYF. CDR3 sequence (DNA): TGTGCCAGCAGCTTAACCCCTAGTGGGAGGTACGAGCAGTACTTC.

The V call is TRBV5-4, the J call TRBJ2-7; 7 bases match TRBD2. CDR1 and CDR2 from the germline V gene are SGHNT and YYREEE (reference sequence). There are 14 residues in the CDR3. V shed 4 bases, J shed 3 bases, and the junction held 7 bases outside the gene matches. The CDR3 DNA reads TGTGCCAGCAGCCTAGAAACTAGCGACTACGAGCAGTACTTC. It codes for CASSLETSDYEQYF. Based on the CDR3 plus reference TRBV5-4 and TRBJ2-7, the full variable domain is ETGVTQSPTHLIKTRGQQVTLRCSSQSGHNTVSWYQQALGQGPQFIFQYYREEENGRGNFPPRFSGLQFPNYSSELNVNALELDDSALYLCASSLETSDYEQYFGPGTRLTVT.

In DNA form, the CDR3 reads TGTGCCAGCAGCTTAGATGCCTACGAGCAGTACTTC. Protein product: CASSLDAYEQYF. The gene calls are TRBV7-2 and TRBJ2-7; D remains ambiguous. Trimming pared 1 base from V and 2 bases from J, leaving 3 bases between. From germline, CDR1 is SGHTA and CDR2 FQGNSA. CDR3 length equals 12 residues.

V gene TRBV9 combines with J gene TRBJ2-7; D may be TRBD2 (5 bases). V lost 0 bases to trimming and J lost 0 bases, with 10 bases between them. Germline CDR1 reads SGDLS; CDR2 reads YYNGEE. The length of the CDR3 is 15 residues. The CDR3 region is CASSVGSSASYEQYF. The CDR3 bases are TGTGCCAGCAGCGTAGGAAGTAGCGCCTCCTACGAGCAGTACTTC.

As DNA, the CDR3 is TGTGCCAGCAGCTTGACAATCCATCAGACCCAGTACTTC. This gives the protein CASSLTIHQTQYF. V and J are TRBV7-1 and TRBJ2-5; D gene uncertain. TRBV7-1 is recorded as an ORF, its role being uncertain. This CDR3 contains 13 residues. Trimming shortened V by 4 bases and J by 6 bases, and 12 bases separated the two germline ends.

J is TRBJ2-1 and V is TRBV11-3, with D unclear. Germline CDR1 is SGHNT and CDR2 is YENEEA. This CDR3 spans 16 amino acids. V lost 0 bases and J lost 6, with 15 bases in between. The CDR3 nucleotides are TGTGCCAGCAGCTTAGAGAGTAGTAGGCTAGGCAATGAGCAGTTCTTC. Its translation: CASSLESSRLGNEQFF.

Remarks on this clone: Other nucleotide sequences from this sample produce the same CDR3. The rearrangement uses TRBV10-2 and TRBJ2-7; D is unclear. V lost 0 bases to trimming and J lost 4 bases, with 1 base between them. Germline-derived CDR1 and CDR2 are WSHSY and SAAADI. The CDR3 has 11 residues. CDR3: CASSESYEQYF. CDR3 bases: TGCGCCAGCAGTGAGTCGTACGAGCAGTACTTC.

The table lists this clone with a count of one. The rearrangement links TRBV6-4 to TRBJ2-7; no clear D. Trimming took 0 bases from V and 5 from J, leaving 11 bases between them. This CDR3 spans 14 amino acids. The V gene's germline CDR1 is MRHNA and CDR2 SNTAGT. Here the CDR3 reads CASSDSLPPNEQYF. The CDR3 DNA follows: TGTGCCAGCAGTGACTCACTGCCTCCCAACGAGCAGTACTTC.

This rearrangement joins TRBV1 to TRBJ2-3; the table's D call, TRBD2, was not checked against the DNA. TRBV1 is a listed pseudogene. This CDR3 has 19 amino acids. The CDR3 nucleotides are TGCACCAGCAGCCAAGACCCTAGCGGGAGGCTACCTTGCACAGATACGCAGTATTTT. Its protein is CTSSQDPSGRLPCTDTQYF.

This clone was detected a few times. The chain carries TRBV7-9 and TRBJ1-1; 9 bases are shared with TRBD1. Germline V gives CDR1 SEHNR, CDR2 FQNEAQ (reference sequence). Trimming took 8 bases from V and 1 from J; bases not matched to a gene: 2. The CDR3 covers 13 residues. CDR3 in DNA: TGTGCCAGCGGGACAGGGAGGAACACTGAAGCTTTCTTT. As protein: CASGTGRNTEAFF. Using reference TRBV7-9 and TRBJ1-1 for the parts outside the CDR3, the full variable domain is DTGVSQNPRHKITKRGQNVTFRCDPISEHNRLYWYRQTLGQGPEFLTYFQNEAQLEKSRLLSDRFSAERPKGSFSTLEIQRTEQGDSAMYLCASGTGRNTEAFFGQGTRLTVV.

V gene TRBV27 combines with J gene TRBJ1-3, with D possibly being TRBD1 (5 bases). Germline-derived CDR1 and CDR2 are MNHEY and SMNVEV (reference sequence). Deletions cut 2 bases from V and 0 bases from J, with 11 bases between. The CDR3 sequence is 16 residues long. CDR3 sequence (DNA): TGTGCCAGCAGTTTACAGGAGACAGTCTCTGGAAACACCATATATTTT. As protein: CASSLQETVSGNTIYF.

The chain has TRBV13 and TRBJ2-7, with D perhaps matching TRBD1 or TRBD2 (5 bases each). There are 13 residues in the CDR3. V shed 1 base and J shed 4 bases, with 8 bases lying between them. Germline loops: CDR1 PRHDT, CDR2 FYEKMQ (reference sequence). The CDR3 coding sequence is TGTGCCAGCAGCTTAGAGGGACGTTACGAGCAGTACTTC. It codes for CASSLEGRYEQYF.

The chain employs TRBV13 and TRBJ2-7, with 10 bases that match TRBD1. The germline CDR1 and CDR2 sequences are PRHDT and FYEKMQ (reference sequence). Trimming removed 3 bases from V and 5 bases from J; junction bases left unmatched: 4. This CDR3 comprises 14 residues. The CDR3 spells CASSLGTGAHEQYF. The CDR3 nucleotides read TGTGCCAGCAGCTTGGGGACAGGGGCCCACGAGCAGTACTTC.

The CDR3 sequence is CAIRAEGTDTQYF. CDR3 DNA: TGTGCCATCAGGGCGGAGGGCACAGATACGCAGTATTTT. The chain recombines TRBV10-3 with TRBJ2-3; perhaps TRBD2 as D (5 bases). There are 13 residues in the CDR3. The V end was cut by 6 bases, the J end by 1 base, with 8 bases between. Germline V CDR1 and CDR2: ENHRY, SYGVKD.

The V and J genes are TRBV5-6 and TRBJ2-1; D ambiguous. Germline V gives CDR1 SGHDT, CDR2 YYEEEE. The CDR3 extends over 13 amino acids. The V end lost 1 base, the J end lost 10 bases, and 12 bases lay between the germline ends. Written as DNA, the CDR3 is TGTGCCAGCAGCTTGCCGGCGGCTTGGGAGCAGTTCTTC. Translation: CASSLPAAWEQFF.

The V call is TRBV10-3, the J call TRBJ1-1; TRBD1 matches 7 bases. V lost 7 bases to trimming and J lost 1 base; unmatched junction nucleotides: 6. CDR1 is ENHRY, CDR2 SYGVKD, per germline. This CDR3 has 14 amino acids. CDR3 DNA sequence: TGTGCCATCACCCCCCGGGACAGGAACACTGAAGCTTTCTTT. This sequence encodes CAITPRDRNTEAFF.

The V and J genes are TRBV29-1 and TRBJ2-2; TRBD2 matches 15 bases. The CDR3 spans 17 residues. From germline, CDR1 is SQVTM and CDR2 ANQGSEA. V shed 4 bases, J shed 7 bases, and the junction held 10 bases outside the gene matches. The CDR3 loop is CSVGSAGTSGRIGELFF. The CDR3 region has the DNA TGCAGCGTTGGGAGCGCGGGGACTAGCGGGAGGATCGGGGAGCTGTTTTTT.

The rearrangement links TRBV2 to TRBJ1-5; D perhaps matches TRBD1 (6 bases). V lost 8 bases to trimming and J lost 13 bases, with 15 bases between them. CDR1 SNHLY and CDR2 FYNNEI come from the germline V gene. The CDR3 is 11 residues long. In DNA, the CDR3 is TGTGCCAGCTCGGTGATTGGACAGCAGCATTTT. This codes for CASSVIGQQHF.

This clone has just one count. This chain connects TRBV18 to TRBJ2-1; the match to TRBD2 covers 10 bases. With V trimmed by 3 bases and J by 6 bases, 8 bases remained unmatched. Per germline, CDR1 KGHSH and CDR2 LQKENI. This CDR3 comprises 16 residues. The CDR3 loop reads CASSPIAGGYGNEQFF. CDR3 nucleotide sequence: TGTGCCAGCTCACCTATAGCGGGAGGTTACGGCAATGAGCAGTTCTTC.

V gene TRBV28 combines with J gene TRBJ1-3; D unresolved. The CDR3 is made up of 12 amino acids. V was cut by 3 bases and J by 3 bases, with 3 bases left in between. From germline, CDR1 is MDHEN and CDR2 SYDVKM. CDR3 sequence (DNA): TGTGCCAGCAGTTTCTATGGAAACACCATATATTTT. Residues: CASSFYGNTIYF. The full variable domain, completed using reference TRBV28 and TRBJ1-3, is DVKVTQSSRYLVKRTGEKVFLECVQDMDHENMFWYRQDPGLGLRLIYFSYDVKMKEKGDIPEGYSVSREKKERFSLILESASTNQTSMYLCASSFYGNTIYFGEGSWLTVV.

The genes are TRBV30 and TRBJ2-4, with D possibly matching TRBD2 (5 bases). In germline, CDR1 is GTSNPN, CDR2 SVGIG (reference sequence). Trimming cost V 6 bases and J 0 bases, with 18 bases left between them. The CDR3 extends over 16 amino acids. CDR3 residues: CACRTPGGLAKNIQYF. The CDR3 region has the DNA TGTGCCTGCCGGACTCCCGGCGGGCTAGCCAAAAACATTCAGTACTTC.

The CDR3 region has the DNA TGTGCCAGCAGCTACGGCGGGGGGGGCTCCTACGAGCAGTACTTC. It translates to CASSYGGGGSYEQYF. The V and J genes are TRBV4-2 and TRBJ2-7, with TRBD2 matching over 9 bases. The junction had 5 bases not matched to a gene; V was cut back by 5 bases and J by 0 bases. Germline lookup yields CDR1 LGHNA and CDR2 YNFKEQ. There are 15 residues in the CDR3.

This chain links TRBV5-4 with TRBJ2-3; weak D call: TRBD2 (5 bases). Germline assignment: CDR1 SGHNT and CDR2 YYREEE (reference sequence). The CDR3 has 16 residues. Trimming took off 4 bases at V and 3 bases at J, with 18 bases between the two ends. The CDR3 nucleotides read TGTGCCAGCAGCGGACGGACTCTGTCCTCTACAGATACGCAGTATTTT. Amino acids: CASSGRTLSSTDTQYF.

The chain is built from TRBV6-5 and TRBJ2-3; D uncertain. CDR3 length: 13 residues. The V gene lost 0 bases and the J gene lost 3 bases, with 4 bases spanning the gap. The germline CDR1 and CDR2 sequences are MNHEY and SVGAGI. CDR3 protein: CASSYSATDTQYF. As DNA, the CDR3 is TGTGCCAGCAGTTACTCGGCGACAGATACGCAGTATTTT.

The CDR3 DNA follows: TGCGCCAGCAGCTTGGGATTAGAGCAGTTCTTC. The encoded protein is CASSLGLEQFF. V is TRBV5-1 and J is TRBJ2-1; D gene uncertain. The CDR3 covers 11 residues. Per the germline V gene, CDR1 is SGHRS and CDR2 is YFSETQ. V lost 0 bases, J lost 10 bases, and 5 bases lay in between.

The genes are TRBV5-5 and TRBJ2-1; 9 nucleotides agree with TRBD1. The CDR3 is 15 residues long. Germline V gene sequence: CDR1 SGHKS, CDR2 YYEKEE (reference sequence). Trimming removed 4 bases from V and 2 bases from J; junction bases left unmatched: 4. CDR3 nucleotides: TGTGCCAGCAGCGTCCGGGACAGGGCCTACAATGAGCAGTTCTTC. It codes for CASSVRDRAYNEQFF.

The chain links TRBV25-1 to TRBJ1-4; 8 bases line up with TRBD1. The CDR3 is made up of 15 amino acids. Germline V lookup: CDR1 MGHDK, CDR2 SYGVNS. With 2 bases clipped from V and 7 bases from J, the junction kept 6 bases outside the gene matches. The chain's CDR3 is CASSEAAGGVEKLFF. The CDR3 region has the DNA TGTGCCAGCAGTGAAGCGGCAGGGGGCGTTGAAAAACTGTTTTTT.